The 22 T cell receptor beta chains listed next were all sequenced from one sample in a study of vaccination and CD4 T cells after COVID-19 (dated by TCRdb to 2021 to 2024). The treatment or condition tag for this specimen amounts to: roughly 10-day PBMC culture with coronavirus spike peptide pools or control peptides (ViraFEST assay). The method behind the library was PCR. The run used an Illumina iSeq 100. DNA from cultured CD4+ T cells underwent TCR sequencing with the Oncomine TCR Beta short-read assay at the Johns Hopkins FTIC core. Using fastp trimming at Q25 and MiXCR clonotype assembly, TCRdb reanalyzed the public sequencing data and kept in-frame beta chains. Every CDR3 protein is listed once, alongside the most common genes and DNA of its rows. This sample gives about 17,000 distinct CDR3 sequences in total; roughly half of them show up just once. The top ten hold around 5% of the sample.

The antigens these receptors bind are not known. The sample here was CD4+ T cells from blood, cultured in vitro, taken before SARS-CoV-2 vaccination. Source of these receptors: a human donor who had recovered from COVID-19.

In this sample, this clonotype turned up a few times. This chain joins TRBV4-2 and TRBJ1-2; possible D gene TRBD1, 5 bases. CDR1 and CDR2 (germline): LGHNA, YNFKEQ. Trimming shortened V by 3 bases and J by 4 bases, and 15 bases separated the two germline ends. CDR3 length equals 15 residues. The CDR3 loop reads CASSQNFEGSYGYTF. Written as DNA, the CDR3 is TGTGCCAGCAGCCAGAACTTTGAGGGGAGCTATGGCTACACCTTC.

The chain carries TRBV20-1 and TRBJ1-6, with 7 bases that match TRBD1. V was clipped by 0 bases and J by 9 bases; unmatched bases: 11. The CDR3 has 16 residues. The V gene's germline CDR1 is DFQATT and CDR2 SNEGSKA (reference sequence). CDR3 in DNA: TGCAGTGCTAGAGATACCCAGGGGGGTACTAGTTCACCCCTCCACTTT. Translating gives CSARDTQGGTSSPLHF.

V is TRBV6-1 and J is TRBJ2-2; TRBD2 matches 13 bases. With 7 bases clipped from V and 7 bases from J, the junction kept 12 bases outside the gene matches. Germline V lookup: CDR1 MNHNS, CDR2 SASEGT. The CDR3 loop spans 17 amino acids. The CDR3 DNA sequence: TGTGCCAGCAAAGGACTAGCGGGAGCGGGCGTCGACGGGGAGCTGTTTTTT. As protein: CASKGLAGAGVDGELFF.

This sequence joins TRBV5-4 and TRBJ2-3; the D is unclear. The germline V and J ends were trimmed by 0 bases and 2 bases, with 4 bases remaining between them. This CDR3 region has 13 residues. Germline values: CDR1 SGHNT, CDR2 YYREEE (reference sequence). The CDR3 region is CASSLDPTDTQYF. The CDR3 DNA reads as TGTGCCAGCAGCTTGGACCCCACAGATACGCAGTATTTT.

This clonotype ranks as medium-sized. V and J are TRBV20-1 and TRBJ1-2, with 8 bases lining up with TRBD1. The CDR3 length is 12 residues. Trimming removed 6 bases from V and 8 bases from J; junction bases left unmatched: 8. Germline CDR1 DFQATT, CDR2 SNEGSKA (reference sequence). The CDR3 DNA sequence: TGCAGTGCGGATCAGGGGGCACGGGGCTACACCTTC. It translates to CSADQGARGYTF.

Remarks on this clonotype: One end of the junction is discordant with germline, which a read error may explain. The gene calls are TRBV6-5 and TRBJ1-1, with D tentatively TRBD1 (5 bases). This CDR3 has 12 amino acids. Germline V lookup: CDR1 MNHEY, CDR2 SVGAGI. The CDR3 reads CASSYFQGRAFF. CDR3 coding DNA: TGTGCCAGCAGTTACTTCCAGGGCAGAGCTTTCTTC.

This sequence joins TRBV6-1 and TRBJ1-2; maybe TRBD1 (5 bases). The CDR3 spans 14 residues. Trimming stripped 6 bases from V and 4 bases from J, with 15 bases between. The V gene's germline CDR1 is MNHNS and CDR2 SASEGT. The chain's CDR3 is CASRNGDSSYGYTF. CDR3 nucleotides: TGTGCCAGCAGGAACGGAGACAGTTCCTATGGCTACACCTTC.

The rearrangement links TRBV7-3 to TRBJ1-5, with D perhaps matching TRBD1 (5 bases). There are 15 residues in the CDR3. CDR1 is SGHTA and CDR2 is FQGTGA in the germline V gene. Trimming took off 11 bases at V and 3 bases at J, with 20 bases between the two ends. The CDR3 spells CADLWGKGTNQPQHF. The CDR3 nucleotides read TGTGCCGATCTCTGGGGTAAGGGGACCAATCAGCCCCAGCATTTT. Together with reference TRBV7-3 and TRBJ1-5, the CDR3 gives the full variable domain: GAGVSQTPSNKVTEKGKYVELRCDPISGHTALYWYRQSLGQGPEFLIYFQGTGAADDSGLPNDRFFAVRPEGSVSTLKIQRTERGDSAVYLCADLWGKGTNQPQHFGDGTRLSIL.

This sequence joins TRBV24-1 and TRBJ2-3, with 8 positions matching TRBD2. CDR3 length equals 15 residues. The V gene end was trimmed by 9 bases and the J gene end by 3 bases; junction bases not matched to a gene: 10. Germline-derived CDR1 and CDR2 are KGHDR and SFDVKD. The CDR3 nucleotides read TGTGCCACCGCGGGCGGAGCGGGAGAAACAGATACGCAGTATTTT. Translated: CATAGGAGETDTQYF.

This clonotype appeared a few times. V and J are TRBV7-6 and TRBJ1-1, with 10 bases fitting TRBD1. CDR3 size: 18 residues. V trimming: 5 bases; J trimming: 4 bases; junction bases outside the gene matches: 16. From germline, CDR1 is SGHVS and CDR2 FNYEAQ. The CDR3, as DNA: TGTGCCAGCAGCCGAAATATGGTGGGACAGGGGACCCCCACTGAAGCTTTCTTT. Protein product: CASSRNMVGQGTPTEAFF.

The J gene is TRBJ1-1, the V gene TRBV4-3; the D gene is possibly TRBD1 (5 bases). CDR3 length equals 14 residues. CDR1 is LGHNA, CDR2 YSLEER, per germline. With 0 bases removed from V and 5 bases from J, the gap between germline ends came to 10 bases. CDR3: CASSQESGGTEAFF. In DNA form, the CDR3 reads TGCGCCAGCAGCCAAGAATCGGGGGGGACTGAAGCTTTCTTT.

The chain is built from TRBV6-1 and TRBJ1-2; no clear D gene. V lost 8 bases, J lost 0 bases, and 13 bases lay in between. The CDR3 extends over 14 amino acids. In germline, CDR1 is MNHNS, CDR2 SASEGT. CDR3 nucleotides: TGTGCCAGCGGAGGGCAGACTTCTAACTATGGCTACACCTTC. Protein sequence: CASGGQTSNYGYTF.

V gene TRBV15 combines with J gene TRBJ1-4; no firm D call. Germline lookup yields CDR1 LNHNV and CDR2 YYDKDF (reference sequence). This CDR3 spans 15 amino acids. Deletions cut 4 bases from V and 3 bases from J, with 12 bases between. The CDR3 sequence: CATSTMTSPNEKLFF. The CDR3 coding sequence is TGTGCCACCAGCACGATGACATCCCCTAATGAAAAACTGTTTTTT.

The sample holds a few counts of this clonotype. The V and J genes are TRBV6-2 or TRBV6-3 and TRBJ1-2, with 9 bases lining up with TRBD1. From germline, CDR1 is MNHEY and CDR2 SVGEGT. This CDR3 spans 14 amino acids. Trimming took 6 bases from V and 5 from J; bases not matched to a gene: 7. CDR3 nucleotide sequence: TGTGCCAGCAGGGGACAGGGAAGAGAATATGGCTACACCTTC. It encodes CASRGQGREYGYTF.

Judged by abundance, this clonotype is medium-sized (0.01 to 0.1%). This chain connects TRBV7-2 to TRBJ1-6; possibly TRBD1 for D (5 bases). The V and J ends lost 5 bases and 6 bases respectively, with 11 bases between them. Germline assignment: CDR1 SGHTA and CDR2 FQGNSA. The CDR3 has 14 residues. The CDR3 DNA is TGTGCCAGCAGCCAGGGACGGTCTAATTCACCCCTCCACTTT. Protein product: CASSQGRSNSPLHF.

This clonotype was counted between two and nine times. V gene TRBV7-2 combines with J gene TRBJ2-7; tentatively, D is TRBD1 (6 bases). CDR1 is SGHTA and CDR2 is FQGNSA in the germline V gene. The CDR3 sequence is 14 residues long. V lost 5 bases and J 0 bases, leaving 11 bases between the germline ends. This chain's CDR3 is CASSRSTGSYEQYF. CDR3 nucleotide sequence: TGTGCCAGCAGCCGATCGACAGGCTCCTACGAGCAGTACTTC.

The rearrangement links TRBV7-8 to TRBJ2-1; TRBD2 matches 13 bases. V lost 4 bases, J lost 10 bases, and 1 base stayed unmatched. This CDR3 contains 13 residues. Germline V gene lookup returns CDR1 SGHVS and CDR2 FQNEAQ. In DNA form, the CDR3 reads TGTGCCAGCAGCTCGGGACTAGCGGGAGAGCAGTTCTTC. Amino acid sequence: CASSSGLAGEQFF.

The V gene is TRBV5-6, the J gene TRBJ2-5; 7 nucleotides agree with TRBD2. This CDR3 has 14 residues. The V segment lost 1 base and the J segment 2 bases; nucleotides outside the gene matches: 2. Looked up from germline, CDR1 is SGHDT and CDR2 is YYEEEE. This CDR3 is CASSLPGLQETQYF. The CDR3 DNA follows: TGTGCCAGCAGCTTGCCGGGACTACAAGAGACCCAGTACTTC.

The chain carries TRBV6-5 and TRBJ1-2; D is unresolved. The germline gives CDR1 MNHEY, CDR2 SVGAGI. The CDR3 sequence is 15 residues long. With 0 bases removed from V and 3 bases from J, the gap between germline ends came to 11 bases. CDR3 nucleotide sequence: TGTGCCAGCAGTTACTCGACTACGTCCGACTATGGCTACACCTTC. Translated: CASSYSTTSDYGYTF.

The V call is TRBV6-5, the J call TRBJ1-2; D not certain. The germline V gene has CDR1 MNHEY and CDR2 SVGAGI. Trimming removed 4 bases at V and 5 bases at J, with 20 bases between. The CDR3 length is 16 residues. The CDR3 DNA reads TGTGCCAGCAGTTCCGAGTATTCGAGGGTCCCTTATGGCTACACCTTC. Protein sequence: CASSSEYSRVPYGYTF.

This clonotype was recorded only once. CDR3 coding DNA: TGTGCCAGCAGCTCCGGGACAGGGGATACAGATACGCAGTATTTT. Translation gives CASSSGTGDTDTQYF. The chain is built from TRBV6-2 or TRBV6-3 and TRBJ2-3, with 10 positions matching TRBD1. Germline trimming cut 6 bases from V and 3 bases from J; bases unmatched to any gene: 6. Germline V gene lookup returns CDR1 MNHEY and CDR2 SVGEGT. The CDR3 runs to 15 residues.

A single count supports this clonotype. The J gene is TRBJ1-5, the V gene TRBV5-1; D ambiguous. The germline V and J ends were trimmed by 5 bases and 0 bases, with 12 bases remaining between them. There are 15 residues in the CDR3. Germline V gene lookup returns CDR1 SGHRS and CDR2 YFSETQ. The CDR3 bases are TGCGCCAGCAGTCGCGACCCTTATAGCAATCAGCCCCAGCATTTT. This encodes CASSRDPYSNQPQHF.